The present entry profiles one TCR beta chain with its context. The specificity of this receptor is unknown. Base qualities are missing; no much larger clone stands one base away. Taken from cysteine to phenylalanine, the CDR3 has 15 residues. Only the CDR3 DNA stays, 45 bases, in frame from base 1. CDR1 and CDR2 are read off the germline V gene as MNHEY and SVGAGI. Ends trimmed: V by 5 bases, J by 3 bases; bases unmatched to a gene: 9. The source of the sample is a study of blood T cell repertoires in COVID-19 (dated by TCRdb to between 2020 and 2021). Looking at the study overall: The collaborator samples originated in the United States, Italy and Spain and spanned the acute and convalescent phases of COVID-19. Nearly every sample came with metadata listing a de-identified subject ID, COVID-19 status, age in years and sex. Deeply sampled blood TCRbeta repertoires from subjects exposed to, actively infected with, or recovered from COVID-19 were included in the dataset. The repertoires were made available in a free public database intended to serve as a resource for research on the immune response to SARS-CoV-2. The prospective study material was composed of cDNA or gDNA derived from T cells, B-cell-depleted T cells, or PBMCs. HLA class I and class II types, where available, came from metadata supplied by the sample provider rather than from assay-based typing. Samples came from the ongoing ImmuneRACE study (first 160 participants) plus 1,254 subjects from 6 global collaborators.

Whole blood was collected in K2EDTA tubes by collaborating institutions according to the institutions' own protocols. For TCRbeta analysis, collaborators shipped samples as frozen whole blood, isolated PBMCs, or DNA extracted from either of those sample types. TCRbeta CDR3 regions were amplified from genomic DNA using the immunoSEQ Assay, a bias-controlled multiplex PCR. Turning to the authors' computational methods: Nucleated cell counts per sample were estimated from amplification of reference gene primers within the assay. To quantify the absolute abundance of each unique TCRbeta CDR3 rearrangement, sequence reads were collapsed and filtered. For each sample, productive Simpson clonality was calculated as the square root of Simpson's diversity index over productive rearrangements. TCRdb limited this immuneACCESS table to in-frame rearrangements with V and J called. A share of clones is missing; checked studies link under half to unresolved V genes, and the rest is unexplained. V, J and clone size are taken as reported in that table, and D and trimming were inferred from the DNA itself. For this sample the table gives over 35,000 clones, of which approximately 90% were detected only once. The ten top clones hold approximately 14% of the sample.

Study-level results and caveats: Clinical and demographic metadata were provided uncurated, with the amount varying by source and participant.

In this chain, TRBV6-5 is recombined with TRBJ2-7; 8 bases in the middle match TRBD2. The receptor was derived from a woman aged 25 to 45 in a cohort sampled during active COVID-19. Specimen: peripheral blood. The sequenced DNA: TGTGCCAGCAGTAACGGGGCGGGAGGTCTCTACGAGCAGTACTTC. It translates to CASSNGAGGLYEQYF.